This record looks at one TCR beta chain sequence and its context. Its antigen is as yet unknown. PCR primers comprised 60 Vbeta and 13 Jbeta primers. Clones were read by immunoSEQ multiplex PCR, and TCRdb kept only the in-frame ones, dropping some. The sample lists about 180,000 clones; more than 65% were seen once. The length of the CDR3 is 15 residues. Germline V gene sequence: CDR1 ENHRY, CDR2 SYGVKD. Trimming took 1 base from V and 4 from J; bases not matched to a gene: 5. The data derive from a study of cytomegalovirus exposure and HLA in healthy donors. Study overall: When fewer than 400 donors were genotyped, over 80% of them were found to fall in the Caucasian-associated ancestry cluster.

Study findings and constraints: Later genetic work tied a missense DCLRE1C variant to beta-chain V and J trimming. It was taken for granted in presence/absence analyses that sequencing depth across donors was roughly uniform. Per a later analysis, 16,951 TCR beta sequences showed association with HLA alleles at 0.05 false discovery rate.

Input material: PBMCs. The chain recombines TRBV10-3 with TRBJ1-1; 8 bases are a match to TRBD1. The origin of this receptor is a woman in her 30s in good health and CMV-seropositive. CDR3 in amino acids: CAISEFWTGITEAFF. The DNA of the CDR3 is TGTGCCATCAGTGAGTTCTGGACAGGGATCACTGAAGCTTTCTTT.